This T cell receptor (beta chain) was sequenced in a study of blood T cell repertoires in COVID-19. Overall study: COVID-19 samples, acute and convalescent, were from the United States, Italy and Spain.

Original analysis: From reference gene primer amplification, estimates of nucleated cell counts were derived. Clones were sequenced by immunoSEQ multiplex PCR, and TCRdb holds only the in-frame ones, with some missing. V, J and clone size were drawn from that table, and D and trimming were deduced from the DNA. This repertoire shows around 400,000 clones, roughly nine tenths found once; its top ten account for 0.8% to 0.9%. J was trimmed by 1 base and V by 0 bases; bases with no gene match: 6. There are 16 residues in the CDR3. Germline V lookup: CDR1 SGHRS, CDR2 YFSETQ. Participant-given clinical history determined each cohort assignment. Within the 2 weeks before study entry, each person in the exposed group met a COVID-19 case.

The sequence was collected from a woman in her thirties or forties who had been exposed to COVID-19. The sequencing sample was made of PBMCs or T cells enriched from blood (not recorded which). The rearrangement uses TRBV5-1 and TRBJ2-7; 8 positions match TRBD1. The CDR3 spells CASSLALQGVSYEQYF. CDR3 nucleotides: TGCGCCAGCAGCTTGGCCTTACAGGGGGTTTCCTACGAGCAGTACTTC.